One and the same sample provided the 23 T cell receptor beta chains below, sequenced in a study of neoadjuvant nivolumab and ipilimumab in lung cancer. Only in-frame clones appear in the TCRdb table, and some are missing; sequencing was by immunoSEQ multiplex PCR. The table shows about 27,000 clones, with about 80% occurring only once. Source: tumor tissue, taken after neoadjuvant nivolumab, alone or with ipilimumab, at or shortly before surgery. Receptor source: an adult with non-small cell lung cancer.

The rearrangement uses TRBV25-1 and TRBJ2-1, with TRBD2 identical over 14 bases. With V trimmed by 6 bases and J by 9 bases, 4 bases remained unmatched. CDR1 is MGHDK and CDR2 is SYGVNS in the germline V gene. The CDR3 loop spans 14 amino acids. The CDR3: CASRTSGGAGEQFF. The CDR3 coding sequence is TGTGCCAGCAGGACTAGCGGGGGGGCAGGTGAGCAGTTCTTC.

This sequence joins TRBV7-2 and TRBJ2-5, with D perhaps TRBD1 (5 bases). Trimming stripped 4 bases from V and 1 base from J, with 7 bases between. The CDR3 sequence is 13 residues long. Per the germline V gene, CDR1 is SGHTA and CDR2 is FQGNSA. The CDR3: CASSSRVQETQYF. CDR3 DNA sequence: TGTGCCAGCAGCTCCAGGGTCCAAGAGACCCAGTACTTC.

CDR3 sequence: CASSTNRGGSKNIQYF. In DNA, the CDR3 is TGTGCCAGCAGTACAAACAGGGGCGGGTCCAAAAACATTCAGTACTTC. The V call is TRBV25-1, the J call TRBJ2-4; TRBD1 matches at 7 bases. CDR1 and CDR2 from the germline V gene are MGHDK and SYGVNS. The CDR3 loop spans 16 amino acids. V gave up 5 bases and J gave up 2 bases; unmatched junction bases: 9.

This clone was detected once. The rearrangement joins TRBV5-4 to TRBJ2-3; TRBD1 agrees at 8 bases. The trim removed 3 bases at V and 1 base at J, leaving 7 bases unmatched. There are 16 residues in the CDR3. In germline, CDR1 is SGHNT, CDR2 YYREEE (reference sequence). CDR3 in DNA: TGTGCCAGCAGCTACCCCCAGGGGGCAGGCACAGATACGCAGTATTTT. Its protein is CASSYPQGAGTDTQYF.

This chain links TRBV5-1 with TRBJ2-2, with D tentatively TRBD1 or TRBD2 (6 bases each). V was pared by 4 bases and J by 3 bases, with 13 bases between. The CDR3 is 15 amino acids. Looked up from germline, CDR1 is SGHRS and CDR2 is YFSETQ. This CDR3 is CASSGTSGDTGELFF. As DNA, the CDR3 is TGCGCCAGCAGCGGGACTTCAGGGGACACCGGGGAGCTGTTTTTT.

The gene calls are TRBV7-8 and TRBJ1-6; no clear D. V shed 1 base and J shed 2 bases, with 12 bases lying between them. The V gene's germline CDR1 is SGHVS and CDR2 FQNEAQ. The CDR3 loop spans 17 amino acids. The DNA of the CDR3 is TGTGCCAGCAGCTTAGTGGGTTCCAACGCCTATAATTCACCCCTCCACTTT. This gives the protein CASSLVGSNAYNSPLHF. Based on the CDR3 plus reference TRBV7-8 and TRBJ1-6, the full variable domain is GAGVSQSPRYKVAKRGQDVALRCDPISGHVSLFWYQQALGQGPEFLTYFQNEAQLDKSGLPSDRFFAERPEGSVSTLKIQRTQQEDSAVYLCASSLVGSNAYNSPLHFGNGTRLTVT.

The rearrangement joins TRBV18 to TRBJ2-1; D tentatively reads TRBD1 or TRBD2 (5 bases each). The CDR3 contains 16 residues. Trimming shortened V by 6 bases and J by 6 bases, and 21 bases separated the two germline ends. Per germline, CDR1 KGHSH and CDR2 LQKENI. This chain's CDR3 is CASSPTGTPALNEQFF. The CDR3 region has the DNA TGTGCCAGCTCCCCTACCGGGACGCCCGCCCTCAATGAGCAGTTCTTC.

The CDR3 nucleotides read TGTGCCAGCAGTTTAACAGGGGCACCCCTCCACTTT. Protein product: CASSLTGAPLHF. The chain employs TRBV27 and TRBJ1-6; the match to TRBD1 covers 7 bases. Trimming at V came to 2 bases and at J to 11 bases, leaving 0 bases not matched to a gene. Germline CDR1 reads MNHEY; CDR2 reads SMNVEV (reference sequence). The CDR3 length is 12 residues.

The chain uses TRBV6-6 and TRBJ1-1; the D is unclear. V lost 7 bases to trimming and J lost 2 bases, with 5 bases between them. The CDR3 has 11 residues. From germline, CDR1 is MNHNY and CDR2 SVGAGI (reference sequence). In DNA form, the CDR3 reads TGTGCCAGCAATCAAAACACTGAAGCTTTCTTT. Translated: CASNQNTEAFF.

The chain couples TRBV4-1 to TRBJ1-2; 10 nucleotides line up with TRBD1. V was clipped by 1 base and J by 0 bases; unmatched bases: 2. The length of the CDR3 is 16 residues. Per germline, CDR1 MGHRA and CDR2 YSYEKL. In DNA form, the CDR3 reads TGCGCCAGCAGCCAAGGGACAGGGGGAGCTAACTATGGCTACACCTTC. It translates to CASSQGTGGANYGYTF.

This sequence joins TRBV6-6 and TRBJ1-2; TRBD1 is a possible D gene (6 bases). The CDR3 totals 11 residues. Germline CDR1 is MNHNY and CDR2 is SVGAGI (reference sequence). Trimming removed 5 bases from V and 7 bases from J, with 8 bases in between. The CDR3 DNA is TGTGCCAGCAGTCCAGGGGCTGGCTACACCTTC. The encoded protein is CASSPGAGYTF.

This clone was counted a few times. This sequence joins TRBV28 and TRBJ2-3; tentative D call: TRBD1 (5 bases). The CDR3 extends over 14 amino acids. Trimming shortened V by 2 bases and J by 6 bases, and 12 bases separated the two germline ends. From germline, CDR1 is MDHEN and CDR2 SYDVKM. DNA of the CDR3: TGTGCCAGCAGTTTAAGGGGCCACTCGGATACGCAGTATTTT. This gives the protein CASSLRGHSDTQYF.

The genes are TRBV4-1 and TRBJ2-5, with D perhaps given as TRBD1 or TRBD2 (5 bases each). Trimming stripped 0 bases from V and 4 bases from J, with 9 bases between. The CDR3 is 14 amino acids. In germline, CDR1 is MGHRA, CDR2 YSYEKL. CDR3 in DNA: TGCGCCAGCAGCCAAGAAGGGACCCGAGAGACCCAGTACTTC. It encodes CASSQEGTRETQYF.

The chain couples TRBV2 to TRBJ1-2, with D uncertain. CDR1 and CDR2 from the germline V gene are SNHLY and FYNNEI. V lost 6 bases, J lost 1 base, and 9 bases lay in between. CDR3 size: 13 residues. In nucleotides, the CDR3 is TGTGCCAGCAGCCCAGAGATTAACTATGGCTACACCTTC. Translation: CASSPEINYGYTF. The entire variable domain, with the rest obtained from reference TRBV2 and TRBJ1-2, is as follows: EPEVTQTPSHQVTQMGQEVILRCVPISNHLYFYWYRQILGQKVEFLVSFYNNEISEKSEIFDDQFSVERPDGSNFTLKIRSTKLEDSAMYFCASSPEINYGYTFGSGTRLTVV.

CDR3 amino acids: CSVGFAEAFF. The CDR3 nucleotides are TGCAGCGTTGGTTTCGCTGAAGCTTTCTTT. The chain recombines TRBV29-1 with TRBJ1-1; D remains unclear. Germline-derived CDR1 and CDR2 are SQVTM and ANQGSEA. The CDR3 is made up of 10 amino acids. The V end was cut by 4 bases, the J end by 6 bases, with 6 bases between.

This clone was seen only once. J is TRBJ1-5 and V is TRBV10-3; 12 bases align to TRBD1. Germline V CDR1 and CDR2: ENHRY, SYGVKD. V shed 6 bases, J shed 5 bases, and the junction held 2 bases outside the gene matches. The CDR3 consists of 14 residues. The CDR3 here is CAISGTGGDQPQHF. CDR3 in DNA: TGTGCCATCAGCGGGACAGGGGGCGATCAGCCCCAGCATTTT.

This chain links TRBV5-6 with TRBJ1-2; D gene uncertain. The V end was cut by 0 bases, the J end by 5 bases, with 5 bases between. There are 12 residues in the CDR3. Germline lookup yields CDR1 SGHDT and CDR2 YYEEEE. The CDR3 nucleotides are TGTGCCAGCAGCTTGGGGATTTATGGCTACACCTTC. Translating it yields CASSLGIYGYTF.

This clone was seen a few times. The genes are TRBV5-1 and TRBJ2-7, with D possibly TRBD1 on 6 matching bases. Germline V lookup: CDR1 SGHRS, CDR2 YFSETQ. CDR3 length equals 13 residues. Trimming cost V 5 bases and J 3 bases, with 12 bases left between them. The CDR3 protein is CASRGIQGYEQYF. The CDR3 coding sequence is TGCGCCAGCAGGGGGATACAGGGCTACGAGCAGTACTTC. Full variable domain (outside the CDR3, taken from reference TRBV5-1 and TRBJ2-7): KAGVTQTPRYLIKTRGQQVTLSCSPISGHRSVSWYQQTPGQGLQFLFEYFSETQRNKGNFPGRFSGRQFSNSRSEMNVSTLELGDSALYLCASRGIQGYEQYFGPGTRLTVT.

The sample holds one count of this clone. This chain uses TRBV7-9 with TRBJ1-2, with TRBD1 as a possible D gene (6 bases). CDR3 size: 13 residues. V gave up 1 base and J gave up 3 bases, with 6 bases separating them. Looked up from germline, CDR1 is SEHNR and CDR2 is FQNEAQ (reference sequence). CDR3 nucleotide sequence: TGTGCCAGCAGCTTAGAGGGGGACTATGGCTACACCTTC. Residues: CASSLEGDYGYTF.

This clone was detected only once. V is TRBV10-3 and J is TRBJ1-1; 9 nucleotides match TRBD1. The CDR3 loop spans 13 amino acids. V lost 5 bases and J lost 9; bases outside the gene matches: 7. Germline-derived CDR1 and CDR2 are ENHRY and SYGVKD. The CDR3 DNA reads as TGTGCCATCAGTCCCCCGGACAGGGGAAAAGCTTTCTTT. Its protein product is CAISPPDRGKAFF.

The chain uses TRBV6-6 and TRBJ1-2; 7 bases align to TRBD1. The CDR3 spans 13 residues. V shed 4 bases and J 7 bases; nucleotides not matched to a gene: 6. CDR1 MNHNY and CDR2 SVGAGI come from the germline V gene (reference sequence). The CDR3 here is CASSFDRVGGYTF. The CDR3 bases are TGTGCCAGCAGTTTCGACAGGGTTGGTGGCTACACCTTC.

The chain links TRBV5-5 to TRBJ2-5, with 8 bases fitting TRBD1. Germline lookup yields CDR1 SGHKS and CDR2 YYEKEE (reference sequence). The length of the CDR3 is 14 residues. J lost 2 bases, V lost 3 bases, and 3 bases had no gene match. The CDR3 reads CASSSRTGQETQYF. CDR3 sequence (DNA): TGTGCCAGCAGCTCCCGGACAGGGCAAGAGACCCAGTACTTC.

The chain carries TRBV11-2 and TRBJ2-4; D is possibly TRBD1 or TRBD2 (7 bases each). The CDR3 sequence is 14 residues long. The germline V gene encodes CDR1 SGHAT and CDR2 FQNNGV. V was pared by 3 bases and J by 4 bases, with 10 bases between. The CDR3, as DNA: TGTGCCAGCAGCTTTCAGGGGGGGAAAAACATTCAGTACTTC. It is translated as CASSFQGGKNIQYF.